This T cell receptor (beta chain) was identified in a study of cytomegalovirus exposure and HLA in healthy donors. In the study overall: Tens of millions of unique TCRs from HLA-typed donors were held in an early release of data.

The PCR employed 60 Vbeta primers together with 13 Jbeta primers. Data came from immunoSEQ multiplex PCR; TCRdb stores just in-frame clones and leaves some out. The data contain about 170,000 clones, about four fifths of them singletons. Regarding the study as a whole: Analysis performed later found 16,951 TCR beta sequences associated with HLA alleles at 0.05 false discovery rate.

Germline CDR1 and CDR2: SGHNT and YYREEE (reference sequence). The CDR3 has 15 residues. The ends lost 4 bases at V and 8 bases at J; junction bases unmatched: 8. For this clone: Its cognate antigen is unknown.

This clonotype originated in a male donor in good health and CMV-seronegative. Sequenced input: PBMCs. The rearrangement links TRBV5-4 to TRBJ2-1, with 11 bases identical to TRBD2. The CDR3 sequence: CASSGSGGAVYEQFF. The CDR3 bases are TGTGCCAGCAGCGGTAGCGGGGGGGCCGTCTATGAGCAGTTCTTC.